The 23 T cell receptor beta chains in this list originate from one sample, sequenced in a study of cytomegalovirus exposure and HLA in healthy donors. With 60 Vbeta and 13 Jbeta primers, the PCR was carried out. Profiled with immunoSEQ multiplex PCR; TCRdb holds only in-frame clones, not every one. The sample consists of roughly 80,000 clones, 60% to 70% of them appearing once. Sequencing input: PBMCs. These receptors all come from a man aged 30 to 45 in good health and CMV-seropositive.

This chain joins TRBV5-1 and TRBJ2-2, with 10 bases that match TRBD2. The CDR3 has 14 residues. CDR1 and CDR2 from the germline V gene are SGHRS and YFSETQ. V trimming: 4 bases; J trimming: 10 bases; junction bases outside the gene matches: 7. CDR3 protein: CASSRASGSAELFF. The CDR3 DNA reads TGCGCCAGCAGCCGTGCTAGCGGGAGCGCGGAGCTGTTTTTT.

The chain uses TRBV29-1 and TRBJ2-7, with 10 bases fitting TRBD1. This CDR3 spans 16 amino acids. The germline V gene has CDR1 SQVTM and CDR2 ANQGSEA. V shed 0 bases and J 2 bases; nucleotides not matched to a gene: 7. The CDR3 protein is CSVEDRGDRGAYEQYF. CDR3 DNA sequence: TGCAGCGTTGAAGATCGAGGGGACAGGGGCGCCTACGAGCAGTACTTC.

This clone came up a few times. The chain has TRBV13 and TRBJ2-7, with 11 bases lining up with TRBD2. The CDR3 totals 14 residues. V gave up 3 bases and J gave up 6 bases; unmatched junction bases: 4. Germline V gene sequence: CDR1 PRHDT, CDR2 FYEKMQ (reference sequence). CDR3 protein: CASSFLAGGVEQYF. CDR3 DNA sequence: TGTGCCAGCAGCTTCCTAGCGGGGGGCGTCGAGCAGTACTTC. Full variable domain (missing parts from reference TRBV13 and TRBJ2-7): AAGVIQSPRHLIKEKRETATLKCYPIPRHDTVYWYQQGPGQDPQFLISFYEKMQSDKGSIPDRFSAQQFSDYHSELNMSSLELGDSALYFCASSFLAGGVEQYFGPGTRLTVT.

CDR3 protein: CASSRTQGVWHIQYF. The CDR3 nucleotides are TGTGCCAGCAGCCGAACACAGGGGGTTTGGCACATTCAGTACTTC. V gene TRBV6-5 combines with J gene TRBJ2-4, with 8 bases fitting TRBD1. The CDR3 covers 15 residues. The trim removed 6 bases at V and 8 bases at J, leaving 12 bases unmatched. The germline CDR1 and CDR2 sequences are MNHEY and SVGAGI.

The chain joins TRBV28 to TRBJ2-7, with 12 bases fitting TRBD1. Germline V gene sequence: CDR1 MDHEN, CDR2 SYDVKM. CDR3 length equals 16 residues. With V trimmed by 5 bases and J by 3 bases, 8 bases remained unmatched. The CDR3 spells CASSSPGQGAGYEQYF. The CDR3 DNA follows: TGTGCCAGCAGTAGCCCGGGACAGGGGGCCGGCTACGAGCAGTACTTC.

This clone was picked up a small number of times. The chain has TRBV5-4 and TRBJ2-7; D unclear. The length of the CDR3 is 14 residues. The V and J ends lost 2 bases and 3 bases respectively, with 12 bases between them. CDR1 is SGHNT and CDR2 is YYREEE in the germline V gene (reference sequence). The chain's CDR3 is CASSFGAVDYEQYF. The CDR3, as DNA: TGTGCCAGCAGCTTTGGTGCGGTGGACTACGAGCAGTACTTC. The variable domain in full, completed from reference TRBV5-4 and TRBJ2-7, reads ETGVTQSPTHLIKTRGQQVTLRCSSQSGHNTVSWYQQALGQGPQFIFQYYREEENGRGNFPPRFSGLQFPNYSSELNVNALELDDSALYLCASSFGAVDYEQYFGPGTRLTVT.

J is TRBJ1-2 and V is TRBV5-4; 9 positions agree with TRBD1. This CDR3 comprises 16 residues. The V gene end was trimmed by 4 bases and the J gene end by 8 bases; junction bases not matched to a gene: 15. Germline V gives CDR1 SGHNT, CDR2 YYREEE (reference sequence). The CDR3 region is CASSRPGTGWSRGYTF. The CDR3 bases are TGTGCCAGCAGCCGTCCCGGGACAGGGTGGAGTAGAGGCTACACCTTC.

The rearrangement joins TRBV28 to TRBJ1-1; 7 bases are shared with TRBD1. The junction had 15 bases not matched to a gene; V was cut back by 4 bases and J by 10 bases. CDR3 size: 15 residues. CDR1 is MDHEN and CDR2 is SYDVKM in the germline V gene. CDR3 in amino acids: CASSSPGQTTFLAFF. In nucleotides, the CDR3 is TGTGCCAGCAGTTCCCCGGGACAGACAACTTTTTTAGCTTTCTTT.

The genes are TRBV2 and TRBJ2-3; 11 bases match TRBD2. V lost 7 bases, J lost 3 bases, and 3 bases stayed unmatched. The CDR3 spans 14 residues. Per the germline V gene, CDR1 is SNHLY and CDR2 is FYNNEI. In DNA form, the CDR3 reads TGTGCCAGCAAGGTAGCGGGGGGGACAGATACGCAGTATTTT. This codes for CASKVAGGTDTQYF.

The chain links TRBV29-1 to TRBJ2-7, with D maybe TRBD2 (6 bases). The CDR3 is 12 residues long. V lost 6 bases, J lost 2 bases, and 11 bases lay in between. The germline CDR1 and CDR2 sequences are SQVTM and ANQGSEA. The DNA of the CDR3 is TGCAGCGTAACTAGCACTACCTACGAGCAGTACTTC. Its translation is CSVTSTTYEQYF.

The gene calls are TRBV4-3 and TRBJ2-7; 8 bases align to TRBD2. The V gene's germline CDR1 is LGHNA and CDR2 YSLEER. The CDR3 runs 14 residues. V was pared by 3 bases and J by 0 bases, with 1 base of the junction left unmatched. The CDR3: CASSQAGGSYEQYF. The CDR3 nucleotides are TGCGCCAGCAGCCAGGCGGGAGGCTCCTACGAGCAGTACTTC.

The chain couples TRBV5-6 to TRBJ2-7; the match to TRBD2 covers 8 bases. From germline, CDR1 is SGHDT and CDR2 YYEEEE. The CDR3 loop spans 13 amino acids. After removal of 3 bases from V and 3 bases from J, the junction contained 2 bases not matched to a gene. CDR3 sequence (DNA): TGTGCCAGCAGCTCGGGAGGGCGCTACGAGCAGTACTTC. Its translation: CASSSGGRYEQYF.

CDR3 residues: CASSILQGNNSPLHF. CDR3 bases: TGTGCCAGTAGTATCCTACAGGGGAATAATTCACCCCTCCACTTT. This chain links TRBV19 with TRBJ1-6; 7 nucleotides agree with TRBD1. This CDR3 region has 15 residues. Germline CDR1 is LNHDA and CDR2 is SQIVND (reference sequence). The V and J ends lost 3 bases and 5 bases, in that order; junction bases with no gene match: 4.

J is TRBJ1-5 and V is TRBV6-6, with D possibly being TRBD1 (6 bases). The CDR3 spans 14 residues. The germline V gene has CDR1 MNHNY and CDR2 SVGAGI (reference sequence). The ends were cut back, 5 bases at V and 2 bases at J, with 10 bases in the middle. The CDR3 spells CASSGYRGNQPQHF. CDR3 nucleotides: TGTGCCAGCAGTGGATACAGGGGCAATCAGCCCCAGCATTTT.

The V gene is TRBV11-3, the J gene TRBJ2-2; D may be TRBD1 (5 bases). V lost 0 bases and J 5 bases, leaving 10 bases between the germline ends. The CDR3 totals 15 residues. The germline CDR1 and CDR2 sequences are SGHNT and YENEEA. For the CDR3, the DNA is TGTGCCAGCAGCTTAGAAGGGGCCGGGACCGGGGAGCTGTTTTTT. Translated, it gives CASSLEGAGTGELFF.

CDR3 coding DNA: TGTGCCAGCACCCCTGGCAGGGGTGGAAATGAGCAGTTCTTC. Its protein product is CASTPGRGGNEQFF. This chain joins TRBV27 and TRBJ2-1; TRBD1 might be the D (6 bases). With 7 bases removed from V and 7 bases from J, the gap between germline ends came to 17 bases. The CDR3 spans 14 residues. Per the germline V gene, CDR1 is MNHEY and CDR2 is SMNVEV (reference sequence).

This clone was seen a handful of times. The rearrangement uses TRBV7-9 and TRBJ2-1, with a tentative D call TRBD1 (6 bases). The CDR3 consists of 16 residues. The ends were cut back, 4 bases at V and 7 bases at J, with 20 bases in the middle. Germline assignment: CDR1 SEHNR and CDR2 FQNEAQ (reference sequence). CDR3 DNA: TGTGCCAGCAGCTCATCGACAGTGGGGGCTGGGAATGAGCAGTTCTTC. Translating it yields CASSSSTVGAGNEQFF.

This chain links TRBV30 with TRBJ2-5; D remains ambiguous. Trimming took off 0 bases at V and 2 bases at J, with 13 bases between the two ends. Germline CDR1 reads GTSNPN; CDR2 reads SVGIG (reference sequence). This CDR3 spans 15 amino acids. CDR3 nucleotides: TGTGCCTGGAGTGTACTTACTATCGGACAAGAGACCCAGTACTTC. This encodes CAWSVLTIGQETQYF.

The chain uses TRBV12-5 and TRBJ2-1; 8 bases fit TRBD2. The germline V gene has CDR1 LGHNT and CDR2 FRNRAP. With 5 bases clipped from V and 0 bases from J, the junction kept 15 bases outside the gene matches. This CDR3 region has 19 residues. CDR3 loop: CASGPAIAGPRSSYNEQFF. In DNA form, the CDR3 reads TGTGCTAGTGGTCCCGCCATAGCGGGGCCGAGGAGCTCCTACAATGAGCAGTTCTTC. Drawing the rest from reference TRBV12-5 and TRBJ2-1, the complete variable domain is DARVTQTPRHKVTEMGQEVTMRCQPILGHNTVFWYRQTMMQGLELLAYFRNRAPLDDSGMPKDRFSAEMPDATLATLKIQPSEPRDSAVYFCASGPAIAGPRSSYNEQFFGPGTRLTVL.

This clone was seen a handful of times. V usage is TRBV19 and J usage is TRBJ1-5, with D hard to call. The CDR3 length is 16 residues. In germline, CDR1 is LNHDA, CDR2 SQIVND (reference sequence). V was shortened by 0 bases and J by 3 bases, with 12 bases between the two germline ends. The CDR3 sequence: CASSIDGTASNQPQHF. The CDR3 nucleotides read TGTGCCAGTAGTATAGATGGTACAGCTTCCAATCAGCCCCAGCATTTT. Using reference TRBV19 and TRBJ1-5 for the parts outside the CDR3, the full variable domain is DGGITQSPKYLFRKEGQNVTLSCEQNLNHDAMYWYRQDPGQGLRLIYYSQIVNDFQKGDIAEGYSVSREKKESFPLTVTSAQKNPTAFYLCASSIDGTASNQPQHFGDGTRLSIL.

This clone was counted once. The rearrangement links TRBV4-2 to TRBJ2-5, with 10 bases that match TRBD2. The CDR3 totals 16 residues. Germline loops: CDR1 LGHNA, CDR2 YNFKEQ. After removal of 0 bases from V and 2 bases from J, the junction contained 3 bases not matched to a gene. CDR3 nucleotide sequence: TGTGCCAGCAGCCAAGATGGGACTAGCGTACAAGAGACCCAGTACTTC. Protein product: CASSQDGTSVQETQYF.

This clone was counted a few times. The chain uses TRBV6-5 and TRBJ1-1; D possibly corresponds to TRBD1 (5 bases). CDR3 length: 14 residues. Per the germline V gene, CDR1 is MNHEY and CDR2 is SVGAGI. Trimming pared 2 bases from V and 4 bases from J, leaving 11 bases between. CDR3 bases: TGTGCCAGCAGTTACGTTCTGGGGCCCACTGAAGCTTTCTTT. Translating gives CASSYVLGPTEAFF.

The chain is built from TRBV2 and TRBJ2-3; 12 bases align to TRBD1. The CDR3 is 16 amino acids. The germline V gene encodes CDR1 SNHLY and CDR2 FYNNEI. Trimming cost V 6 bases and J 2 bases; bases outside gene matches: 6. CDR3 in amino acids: CASSAGQGAYTDTQYF. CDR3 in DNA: TGTGCCAGCAGCGCGGGACAGGGGGCCTACACAGATACGCAGTATTTT.